This T cell receptor (beta chain) was captured by sequencing in a study of CD8 T cells in Susac syndrome (dated by TCRdb to between 2018 and 2021). In terms of the full investigation: The study used repertoire sequencing to test whether antigen drove CD8+ T cell activation and differentiation in Susac syndrome.

Findings and caveats that apply to the study as a whole: The number of individuals in the TCR sequencing and HLA analysis was acknowledged as relatively small.

High-throughput TCR beta sequencing profiled peripheral blood CD8+ and CD4+ T cells from healthy donors, Susac syndrome patients and multiple sclerosis patients. The healthy donors served as controls matched for age and sex. Bulk CD8+ and CD4+ T cells were purified by magnetic negative isolation, whereas CD8+ TEMRA cells were enriched by FACS. Blood was drawn into EDTA tubes, processed within 24 hours, and PBMCs were isolated by density gradient centrifugation. PBMCs intended for TCR sequencing were frozen in liquid nitrogen and were later thawed in a 37 degrees C water bath. The sorted or isolated CD4+, CD8+ and CD8+ TEMRA cells had a purity of 90% or higher. RNA was extracted using the RNeasy kit, and about 0.5 to 1 ug of the RNA was reverse transcribed with random hexamers. TCR beta CDR3 regions were amplified with the immunoSEQ multiplex PCR assay covering 54 Vbeta and 13 Jbeta segments. Bias from PCR amplification was corrected by using a synthetic template baseline for primer optimization and for computational correction. In the original analysis: Reads were annotated to V, D and J genes per IMGT and analyzed with immunoSEQ Analyzer, keeping only productive sequences. Clonality was computed as one minus Shannon entropy normalized by log2 of the number of productive unique sequences. For each patient and control, public and private clones were evaluated within the 100 most prevalent clones. Susac-specific clones were defined as absent from healthy and MS cohorts, about 1,100 published viral clones and other ImmuneACCESS disease sequences. The public reads were quality trimmed at Q25 with fastp and then assembled into clones with MiXCR by TCRdb, keeping productive beta chains. Here each entry gathers all rows of one CDR3 protein and keeps the most common genes and DNA. The V and J calls and clone size are TCRdb's, not the authors'. The sample data list about 200,000 distinct CDR3 sequences, and around 93% of these were observed just once. The ten largest account for 0.1% of the sample.

Details on this clonotype: This clone's antigen is unknown. No base qualities exist here, and no much larger clone lies one base off it.

V is cut by 0 bases and J by 3 bases, and the space between the germline ends is 9 bases. Including the terminal cysteine and phenylalanine, the CDR3 comprises 14 residues. CDR3 DNA is the only sequence kept; it has 42 bases, read in frame from the first base. Per the germline V gene, SGHRS is the CDR1 and YFSETQ is the CDR2. This receptor was identified in a human donor in good health. What was sequenced was CD4+ T cells from PBMCs. The sequence is built from TRBV5-1 and TRBJ1-2; tentative D gene TRBD1, with 5 bases matching. The base sequence is TGCGCCAGCAGCTTGGGGACACAGGACTATGGCTACACCTTC. The resulting protein is CASSLGTQDYGYTF.